This T cell receptor (beta chain) was identified during a study of blood T cell repertoires in COVID-19 (dated by TCRdb to the early 2020s). At the level of the whole study: The collaborator samples originated in the United States, Italy and Spain and spanned the acute and convalescent phases of COVID-19. The repertoires were made available in a free public database intended to serve as a resource for research on the immune response to SARS-CoV-2. The dataset comprised deeply sampled blood TCRbeta repertoires from subjects exposed to, actively infected with, or recovered from COVID-19. Where available, HLA class I and class II types were taken from metadata supplied by the sample provider and were not determined by assay-based typing. The samples were drawn from two sources: the first 160 participants of the ongoing ImmuneRACE study, and 950 to 1,500 subjects contributed by 6 global collaborators. The sample metadata nearly always contained a de-identified subject ID, COVID-19 status, age in years and sex. The prospective study material was composed of cDNA or gDNA derived from T cells, B-cell-depleted T cells, or PBMCs. Here is what the overall study found, with its caveats: How much clinical and demographic metadata was included differed by source and by participant, and the metadata was provided uncurated.

TCRbeta CDR3 regions were amplified from genomic DNA by means of the immunoSEQ Assay, a bias-controlled multiplex PCR. From the authors' description of their analysis: Nucleated cell counts per sample were estimated from amplification of reference gene primers within the assay. To quantify the absolute abundance of each unique TCRbeta CDR3 rearrangement, sequence reads were collapsed and filtered. For each sample, productive Simpson clonality was calculated by taking the square root of Simpson's diversity index across productive rearrangements. TCRdb carries this immuneACCESS record with in-frame sequences only. Its versions omit some clonotypes, under half of them owing to an unresolved V gene in the studies checked, with the rest unexplained. V and J calls and clone size are given by that table; D and trimming were obtained from the DNA. The sample table holds under 95,000 clones, of which about 85% were seen once. In total, the top ten clones hold under 3.5% of the sample.

The V end gives up 3 bases and the J end 2 bases, leaving 1 base in the junction not matched to a gene. The germline V gene encodes CDR1 SGHTA and CDR2 FQGNSA. The CDR3 sequence holds 14 residues, the cysteine and phenylalanine included. The CDR3 DNA has 42 bases and is translated from base 1. One collaborating source in Seattle enrolled patients during active infection and followed them longitudinally through the course of disease. Collaborating institutions collected whole blood in K2EDTA tubes following their own protocols. For TCRbeta analysis, collaborator samples were shipped as frozen whole blood, as isolated PBMCs, or as DNA extracted from either sample type. With regard to this clone: Its antigen target is currently unknown. No quality values exist for individual bases; no much larger clone is one base distant.

This TCR came from an elderly woman with COVID-19, enrolled during active disease. The sequence joins TRBV7-2 to TRBJ2-5; 9 of the junction bases match TRBD1. Sample: peripheral blood. The CDR3 in this case is CASSFDRGQETQYF. The bases read TGTGCCAGCAGCTTTGACAGGGGGCAAGAGACCCAGTACTTC.